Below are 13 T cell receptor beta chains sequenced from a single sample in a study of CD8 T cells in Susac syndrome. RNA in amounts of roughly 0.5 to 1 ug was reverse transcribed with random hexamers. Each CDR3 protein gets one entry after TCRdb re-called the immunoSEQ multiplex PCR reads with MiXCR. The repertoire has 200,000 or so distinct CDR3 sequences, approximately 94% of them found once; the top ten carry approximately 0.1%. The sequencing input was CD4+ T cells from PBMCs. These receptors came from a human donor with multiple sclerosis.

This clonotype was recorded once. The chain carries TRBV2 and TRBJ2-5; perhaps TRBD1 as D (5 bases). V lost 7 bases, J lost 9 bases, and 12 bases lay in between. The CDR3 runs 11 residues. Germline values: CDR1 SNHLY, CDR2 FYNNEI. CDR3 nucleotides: TGTGCCAGCACTGGGGCCCAACCCCAGTACTTC. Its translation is CASTGAQPQYF.

The CDR3 DNA reads as TGTGCCTGGGGAGGTGTGATGACTAACTATGGCTACACCTTC. Translated, it gives CAWGGVMTNYGYTF. The chain couples TRBV30 to TRBJ1-2; D is uncertain. The germline CDR1 and CDR2 sequences are GTSNPN and SVGIG (reference sequence). Trimming took 5 bases from V and 0 from J, leaving 13 bases between them. The CDR3 has 14 amino acids.

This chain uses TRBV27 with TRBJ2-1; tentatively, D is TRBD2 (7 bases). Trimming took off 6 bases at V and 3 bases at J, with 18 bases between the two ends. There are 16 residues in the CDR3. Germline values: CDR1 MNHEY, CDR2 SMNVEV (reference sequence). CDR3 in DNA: TGTGCCAGCAGGGTCGGGGGGACAAACATCTACAATGAGCAGTTCTTC. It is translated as CASRVGGTNIYNEQFF.

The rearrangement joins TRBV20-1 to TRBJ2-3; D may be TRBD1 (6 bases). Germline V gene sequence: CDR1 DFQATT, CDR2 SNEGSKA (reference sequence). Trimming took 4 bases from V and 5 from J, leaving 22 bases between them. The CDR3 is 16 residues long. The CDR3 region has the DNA TGCAGTGCTAATCATGTGGTGGGCAGGGGTCTAGATACGCAGTATTTT. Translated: CSANHVVGRGLDTQYF.

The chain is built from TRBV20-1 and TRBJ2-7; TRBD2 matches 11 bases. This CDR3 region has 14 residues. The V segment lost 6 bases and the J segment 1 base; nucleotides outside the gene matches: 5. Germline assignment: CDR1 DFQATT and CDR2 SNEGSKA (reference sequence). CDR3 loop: CSAAGTSGSYEQYF. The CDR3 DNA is TGCAGTGCAGCCGGGACTAGCGGATCCTACGAGCAGTACTTC.

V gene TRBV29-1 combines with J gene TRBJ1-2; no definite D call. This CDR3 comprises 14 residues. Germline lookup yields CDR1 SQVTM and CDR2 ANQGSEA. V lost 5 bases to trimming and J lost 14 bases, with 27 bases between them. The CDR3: CSVSLLIPPSMATF. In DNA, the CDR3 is TGCAGCGTTTCCCTCCTCATACCTCCCTCTATGGCTACCTTC.

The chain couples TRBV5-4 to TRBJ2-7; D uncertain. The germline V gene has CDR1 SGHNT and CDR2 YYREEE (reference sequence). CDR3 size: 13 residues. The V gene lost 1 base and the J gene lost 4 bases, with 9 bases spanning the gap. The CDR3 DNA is TGTGCCAGCAGCTTGTCCCCCTTGTACGAGCAGTACTTC. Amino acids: CASSLSPLYEQYF.

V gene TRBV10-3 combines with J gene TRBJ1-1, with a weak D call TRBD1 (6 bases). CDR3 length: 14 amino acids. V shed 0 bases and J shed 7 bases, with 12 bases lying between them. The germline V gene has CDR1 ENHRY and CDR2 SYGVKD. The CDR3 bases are TGTGCCATCAGTGAGTCGGGGGGCATCGGTGAAGCTTTCTTT. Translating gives CAISESGGIGEAFF.

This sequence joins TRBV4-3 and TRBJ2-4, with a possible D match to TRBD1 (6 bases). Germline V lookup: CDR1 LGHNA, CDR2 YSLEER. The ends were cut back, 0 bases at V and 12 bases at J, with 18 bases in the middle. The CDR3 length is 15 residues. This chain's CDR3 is CASSQDFRTANNQYF. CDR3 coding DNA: TGCGCCAGCAGCCAAGATTTCCGGACAGCAAATAATCAGTACTTC.

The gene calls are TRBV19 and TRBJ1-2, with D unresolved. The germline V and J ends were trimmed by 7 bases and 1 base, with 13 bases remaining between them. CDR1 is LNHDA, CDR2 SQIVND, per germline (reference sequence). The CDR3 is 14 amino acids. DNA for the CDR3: TGTGCCAGTACCCCTACCGGGCTTAACTATGGCTACACCTTC. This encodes CASTPTGLNYGYTF.

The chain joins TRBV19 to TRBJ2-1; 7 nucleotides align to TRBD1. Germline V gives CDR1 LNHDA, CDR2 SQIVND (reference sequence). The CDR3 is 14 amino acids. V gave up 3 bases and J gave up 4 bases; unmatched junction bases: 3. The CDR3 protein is CASSMGQRYNEQFF. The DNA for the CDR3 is TGTGCCAGTAGTATGGGACAGCGATACAATGAGCAGTTCTTC.

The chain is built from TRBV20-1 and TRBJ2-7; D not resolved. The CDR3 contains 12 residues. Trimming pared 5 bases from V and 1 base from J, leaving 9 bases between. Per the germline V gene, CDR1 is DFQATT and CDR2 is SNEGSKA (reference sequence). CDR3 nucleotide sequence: TGCAGTGCTCCCTCGGCGTCCTACGAGCAGTACTTC. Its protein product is CSAPSASYEQYF.

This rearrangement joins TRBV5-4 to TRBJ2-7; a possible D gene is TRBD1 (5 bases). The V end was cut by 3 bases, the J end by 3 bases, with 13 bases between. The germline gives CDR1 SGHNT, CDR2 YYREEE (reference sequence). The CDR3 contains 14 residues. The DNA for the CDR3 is TGTGCCAGCAGCTCGCCGACAGACCTCTACGAGCAGTACTTC. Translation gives CASSSPTDLYEQYF.